Sequencing of this T cell receptor beta chain was carried out in a study of blood T cell repertoires in COVID-19. Study details: Sources were T cells, B-cell-depleted T cells, or PBMCs; the material itself was cDNA or gDNA.

Germline CDR1 SNHLY, CDR2 FYNNEI. The CDR3 consists of 15 residues. Germline trimming cut 7 bases from V and 4 bases from J; bases unmatched to any gene: 8. Measured with immunoSEQ multiplex PCR; TCRdb has only the in-frame clones, and not every one. The sample lists about 82,000 clones; under 80% were seen once. Seattle cases were enrolled at active infection and followed longitudinally. V usage is TRBV2 and J usage is TRBJ1-5; TRBD1 matches 9 bases. The specimen was peripheral blood. The source is a man between 60 and 75 years old with COVID-19, enrolled during active disease. In DNA form, the CDR3 reads TGTGCCAGCAACCTGGACAGGGGAAGTAATCAGCCCCAGCATTTT. Translation gives CASNLDRGSNQPQHF.